The clone carrying this TCR beta chain was found many times. The target antigen is unknown. These data come from a study of CD8 T cells in ankylosing spondylitis. Study findings and constraints: About 8 highly homologous variants made up a TCR beta motif that seemed to typify ankylosing spondylitis blood. Researchers report that disease-linked clones proved CD8+ and relatively rare in peripheral blood.

TCRdb reprocessed the 5' RACE reads via MiXCR and lists one record per CDR3 protein. This repertoire shows about 220,000 distinct CDR3 sequences, approximately 7.3% found once; its top ten account for 14%. This receptor was identified in a male donor with ankylosing spondylitis. The sample was blood, either unsorted or a sorted T cell fraction (not recorded which).

The CDR3 DNA is TGTGCCAGCAGCATAAAGAATGGGTATGGCTACACCTTC. This sequence encodes CASSIKNGYGYTF. This sequence joins TRBV11-2 and TRBJ1-2; D is undetermined. CDR1 and CDR2 (germline): SGHAT, FQNNGV. The CDR3 totals 13 residues. Trimming took off 5 bases at V and 5 bases at J, with 12 bases between the two ends.